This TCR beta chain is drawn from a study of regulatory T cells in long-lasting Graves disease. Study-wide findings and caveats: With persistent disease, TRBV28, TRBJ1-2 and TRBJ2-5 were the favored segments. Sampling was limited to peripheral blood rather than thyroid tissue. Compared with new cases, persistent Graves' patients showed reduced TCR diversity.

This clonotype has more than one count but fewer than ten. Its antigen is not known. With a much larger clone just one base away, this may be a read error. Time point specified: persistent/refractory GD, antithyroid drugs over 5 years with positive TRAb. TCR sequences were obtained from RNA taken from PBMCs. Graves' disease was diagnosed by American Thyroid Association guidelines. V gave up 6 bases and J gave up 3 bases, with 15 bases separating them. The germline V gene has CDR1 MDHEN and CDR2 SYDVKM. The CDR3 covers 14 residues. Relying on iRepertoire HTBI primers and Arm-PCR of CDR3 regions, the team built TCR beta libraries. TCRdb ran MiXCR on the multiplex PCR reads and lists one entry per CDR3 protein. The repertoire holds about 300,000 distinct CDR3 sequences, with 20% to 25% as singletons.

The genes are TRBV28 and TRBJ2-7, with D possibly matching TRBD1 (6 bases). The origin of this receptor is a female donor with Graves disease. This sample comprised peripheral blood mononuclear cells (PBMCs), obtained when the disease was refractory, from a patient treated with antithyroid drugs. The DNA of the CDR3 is TGTGCCAGCAGCCGGCAGACAGGACTCTACGAGCAGTACTTC. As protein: CASSRQTGLYEQYF.